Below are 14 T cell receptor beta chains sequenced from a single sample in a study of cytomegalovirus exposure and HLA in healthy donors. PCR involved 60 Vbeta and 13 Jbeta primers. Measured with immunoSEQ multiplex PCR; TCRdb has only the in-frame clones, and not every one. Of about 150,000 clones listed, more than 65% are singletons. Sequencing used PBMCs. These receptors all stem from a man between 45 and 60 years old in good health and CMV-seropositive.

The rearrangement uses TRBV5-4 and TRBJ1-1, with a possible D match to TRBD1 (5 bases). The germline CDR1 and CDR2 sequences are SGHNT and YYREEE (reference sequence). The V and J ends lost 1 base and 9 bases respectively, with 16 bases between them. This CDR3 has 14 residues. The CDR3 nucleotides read TGTGCCAGCAGCTTGAGCAGGGTTTTGGGAAAAGCTTTCTTT. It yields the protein CASSLSRVLGKAFF.

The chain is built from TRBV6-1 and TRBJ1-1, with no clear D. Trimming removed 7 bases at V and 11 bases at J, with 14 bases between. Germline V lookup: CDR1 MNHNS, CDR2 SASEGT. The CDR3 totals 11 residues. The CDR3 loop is CASNEPQVAFF. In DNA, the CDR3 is TGTGCCAGCAATGAGCCCCAGGTCGCTTTCTTT.

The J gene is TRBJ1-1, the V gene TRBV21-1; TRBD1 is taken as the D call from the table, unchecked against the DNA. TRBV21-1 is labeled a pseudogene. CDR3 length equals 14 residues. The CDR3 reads CASSLTGGFTEAFF. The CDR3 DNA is TGTGCCAGCAGCCTGACAGGGGGCTTCACTGAAGCTTTCTTT.

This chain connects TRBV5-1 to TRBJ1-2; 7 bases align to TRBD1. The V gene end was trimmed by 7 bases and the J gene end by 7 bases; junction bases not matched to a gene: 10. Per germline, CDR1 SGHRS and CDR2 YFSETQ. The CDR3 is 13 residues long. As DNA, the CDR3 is TGCGCCAGCGGACGGGACAGCTCCGGTGGCTACACCTTC. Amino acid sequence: CASGRDSSGGYTF.

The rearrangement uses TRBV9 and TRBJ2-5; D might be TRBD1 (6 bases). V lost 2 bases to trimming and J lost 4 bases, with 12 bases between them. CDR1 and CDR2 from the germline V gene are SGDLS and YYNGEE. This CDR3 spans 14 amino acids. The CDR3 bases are TGTGCCAGCAGCGTTGGCAGGGGAATAGAGACCCAGTACTTC. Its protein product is CASSVGRGIETQYF. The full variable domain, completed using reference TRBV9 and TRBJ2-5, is DSGVTQTPKHLITATGQRVTLRCSPRSGDLSVYWYQQSLDQGLQFLIQYYNGEERAKGNILERFSAQQFPDLHSELNLSSLELGDSALYFCASSVGRGIETQYFGPGTRLLVL.

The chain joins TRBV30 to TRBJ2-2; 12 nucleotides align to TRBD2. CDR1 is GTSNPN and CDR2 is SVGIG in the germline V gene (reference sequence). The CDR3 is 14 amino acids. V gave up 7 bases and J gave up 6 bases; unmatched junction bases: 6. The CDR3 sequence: CASTRTSGAGELFF. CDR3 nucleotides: TGTGCCTCAACCCGGACTAGCGGGGCCGGGGAGCTGTTTTTT.

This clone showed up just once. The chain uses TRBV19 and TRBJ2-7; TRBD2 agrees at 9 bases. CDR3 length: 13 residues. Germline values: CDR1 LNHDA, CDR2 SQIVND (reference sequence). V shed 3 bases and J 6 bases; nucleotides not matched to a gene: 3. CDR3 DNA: TGTGCCAGTAGTATGGGACTAGCTTCCGAGCAGTACGTC. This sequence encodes CASSMGLASEQYV.

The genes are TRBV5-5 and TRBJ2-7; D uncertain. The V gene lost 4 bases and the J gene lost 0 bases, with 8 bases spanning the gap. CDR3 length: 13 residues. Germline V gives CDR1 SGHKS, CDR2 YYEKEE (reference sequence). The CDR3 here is CASSPFSSYEQYV. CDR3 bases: TGTGCCAGCAGCCCATTTAGCTCCTACGAGCAGTACGTC.

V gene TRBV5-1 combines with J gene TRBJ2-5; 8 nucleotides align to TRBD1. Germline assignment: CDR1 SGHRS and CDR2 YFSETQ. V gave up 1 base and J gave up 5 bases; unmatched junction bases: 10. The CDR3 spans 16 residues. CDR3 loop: CASSLTTGVVVETQYF. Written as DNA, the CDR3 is TGCGCCAGCAGCTTGACGACAGGGGTGGTAGTGGAGACCCAGTACTTC.

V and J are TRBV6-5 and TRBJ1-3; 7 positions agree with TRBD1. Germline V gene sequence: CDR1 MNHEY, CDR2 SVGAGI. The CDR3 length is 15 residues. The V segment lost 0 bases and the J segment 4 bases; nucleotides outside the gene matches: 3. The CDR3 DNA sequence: TGTGCCAGCAGTTACTCCGGGACAGAGGGAAACACCATATATTTT. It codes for CASSYSGTEGNTIYF.

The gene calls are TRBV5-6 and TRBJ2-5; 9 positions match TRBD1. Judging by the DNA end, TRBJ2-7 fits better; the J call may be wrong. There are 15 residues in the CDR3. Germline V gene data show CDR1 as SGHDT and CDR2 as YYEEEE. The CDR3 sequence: CASSLDGDRAAEQYF. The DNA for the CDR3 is TGTGCCAGCAGCTTGGATGGGGACAGGGCTGCCGAGCAGTACTTC.

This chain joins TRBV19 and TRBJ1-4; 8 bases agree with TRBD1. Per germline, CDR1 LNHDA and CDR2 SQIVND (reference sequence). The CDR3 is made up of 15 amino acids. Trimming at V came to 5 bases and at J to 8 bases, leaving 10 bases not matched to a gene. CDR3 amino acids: CASSLTQGADEKLFF. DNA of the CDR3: TGTGCCAGTAGTTTGACCCAGGGGGCGGACGAAAAACTGTTTTTT.

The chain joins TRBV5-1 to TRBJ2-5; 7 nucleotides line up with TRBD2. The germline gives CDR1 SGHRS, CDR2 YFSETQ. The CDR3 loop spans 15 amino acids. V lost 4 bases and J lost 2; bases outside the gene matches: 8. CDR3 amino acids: CASSILAGVQETQYF. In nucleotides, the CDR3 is TGCGCCAGCAGCATCCTGGCGGGGGTACAAGAGACCCAGTACTTC.

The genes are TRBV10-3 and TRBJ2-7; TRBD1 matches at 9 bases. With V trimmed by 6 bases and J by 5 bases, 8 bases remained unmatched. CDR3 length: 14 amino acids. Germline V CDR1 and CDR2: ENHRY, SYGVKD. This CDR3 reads CAIRSTGGGDEQYF. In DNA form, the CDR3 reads TGTGCCATCAGATCCACAGGGGGCGGGGACGAGCAGTACTTC.